The 8 T cell receptor beta chains below were found in one sample sequenced in a study of identical twins. TCRdb processed the 5' RACE reads anew with MiXCR; each CDR3 protein has one entry. This table holds roughly 690,000 distinct CDR3 sequences, over 20% found once. A further study also used this sample, focusing on T cells expressing NK-cell markers.

The source material was PBMCs. The receptors shown here come from a woman aged 18-29 years in good health.

This clonotype was seen more than once but under ten times. This sequence joins TRBV20-1 and TRBJ2-7; TRBD2 matches at 15 bases. This CDR3 spans 19 amino acids. Trimming at V came to 0 bases and at J to 2 bases, leaving 11 bases not matched to a gene. Germline values: CDR1 DFQATT, CDR2 SNEGSKA (reference sequence). DNA of the CDR3: TGCAGTGCTAGAGATTGGGGAGGGACTAGCGGGAGGCCGCCCTACGAGCAGTACTTC. It specifies CSARDWGGTSGRPPYEQYF.

Of note for this clonotype: The junction departs from germline at one end; a sequencing error may be responsible. The chain links TRBV20-1 to TRBJ2-3; D may match TRBD1 or TRBD2 (5 bases each). The germline gives CDR1 DFQATT, CDR2 SNEGSKA (reference sequence). CDR3 length: 15 residues. The CDR3 DNA is TGCAGTGCTGGAGATGGGGGTACTAGCACAGATACGCAGTATTTT. Protein product: CSAGDGGTSTDTQYF.

The J gene is TRBJ2-5, the V gene TRBV15; D gene ambiguous. This CDR3 is built from 15 residues. Trimming removed 4 bases from V and 5 bases from J, with 17 bases in between. The germline V gene encodes CDR1 LNHNV and CDR2 YYDKDF (reference sequence). The CDR3 DNA follows: TGTGCCACCAGCACATTCGGTAATGGGTGGGAGACCCAGTACTTC. Its translation: CATSTFGNGWETQYF.

In this sample, this clonotype turned up many times. J is TRBJ2-1 and V is TRBV20-1; a possible D gene is TRBD1 (6 bases). The CDR3 runs to 13 residues. V lost 1 base and J 8 bases, leaving 12 bases between the germline ends. Germline lookup yields CDR1 DFQATT and CDR2 SNEGSKA (reference sequence). CDR3 in amino acids: CSARVGAGYEQFF. CDR3 coding DNA: TGCAGTGCTAGAGTGGGGGCTGGGTATGAGCAGTTCTTC.

This CDR3 is CSAQSGGNNEQFF. The CDR3 coding sequence is TGCAGTGCACAGAGCGGGGGCAACAATGAGCAGTTCTTC. The chain combines TRBV20-1 with TRBJ2-1, with TRBD2 matching 8 bases. The CDR3 runs 13 residues. Germline CDR1 DFQATT, CDR2 SNEGSKA (reference sequence). The J segment lost 5 bases and the V segment lost 6 bases, leaving 6 bases of the junction unmatched.

CDR3 DNA sequence: TGTGCCAGCAGCCCCCAACAGGGAGGTCAAGAGACCCAGTACTTC. It yields the protein CASSPQQGGQETQYF. The rearrangement uses TRBV12-3 or TRBV12-4 and TRBJ2-5; perhaps D is TRBD1 or TRBD2 (6 bases each). Between the trimmed V and J ends, which lost 6 bases and 2 bases, there was a span of 16 bases. The CDR3 is 15 amino acids.

The CDR3 protein is CSARQLAKNIQYF. As DNA, the CDR3 is TGCAGTGCTAGGCAATTAGCCAAAAACATTCAGTACTTC. The chain links TRBV20-1 to TRBJ2-4; no reliable D call. Trimming pared 3 bases from V and 0 bases from J, leaving 6 bases between. CDR1 and CDR2 from the germline V gene are DFQATT and SNEGSKA (reference sequence). This CDR3 contains 13 residues.

The chain recombines TRBV7-8 with TRBJ2-3; D call uncertain. This CDR3 has 12 amino acids. Trimming left V 2 bases short and J 6 bases short, with 6 bases between. Germline CDR1 is SGHVS and CDR2 is FQNEAQ. CDR3 DNA sequence: TGTGCCAGCAGCTTAACGAAGGATACGCAGTATTTT. This codes for CASSLTKDTQYF.